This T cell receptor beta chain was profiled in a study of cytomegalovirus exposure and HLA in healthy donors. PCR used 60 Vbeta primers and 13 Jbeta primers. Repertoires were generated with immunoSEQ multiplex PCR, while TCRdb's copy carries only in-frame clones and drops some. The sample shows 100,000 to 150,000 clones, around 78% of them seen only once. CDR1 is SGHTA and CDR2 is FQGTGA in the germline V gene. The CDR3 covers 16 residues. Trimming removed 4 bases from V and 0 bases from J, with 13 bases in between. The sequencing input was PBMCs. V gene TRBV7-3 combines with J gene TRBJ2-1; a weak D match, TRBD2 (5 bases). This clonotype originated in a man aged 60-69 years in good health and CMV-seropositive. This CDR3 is CASSSLSTSSYNEQFF. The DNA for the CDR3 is TGTGCCAGCAGCTCGCTTTCCACTAGCTCCTACAATGAGCAGTTCTTC.